The clone carrying this T cell receptor beta chain was recorded at least ten times. The data stem from a study of neurological immune-mediated disorders. The V gene's germline CDR1 is SNHLY and CDR2 FYNNEI. Between the trimmed V and J ends, which lost 3 bases and 4 bases, there was a span of 14 bases. The CDR3 spans 15 residues. TCRdb reprocessed the 5' RACE reads via MiXCR and lists one record per CDR3 protein. Of about 50,000 distinct CDR3 sequences listed, 4% to 5.5% were seen once; the top ten hold about 3.1%. This TCR was recovered from a man in his forties or fifties with multiple sclerosis. The sequenced sample consisted of PBMCs. This rearrangement joins TRBV2 to TRBJ2-3, with D possibly being TRBD1 (6 bases). The CDR3 sequence is CASSDGLAGADTQYF. DNA for the CDR3: TGTGCCAGCAGTGATGGGTTAGCAGGGGCAGATACGCAGTATTTT.